The 7 T cell receptor beta chains presented below share a single source sample, sequenced in a study of blood T cells in healthy people across ages. A J-beta primer mix and a sample-barcoded 5' primer were used in a second PCR of roughly 6 to 11 cycles. TCRdb reprocessed the 5' RACE reads via MiXCR and lists one record per CDR3 protein. The table lists roughly 800,000 distinct CDR3 sequences, approximately 25% of them singletons, with under 4.5% in the top ten. This sample was shared with a second study, whose subject was T cells of mothers and their children.

Sequenced input: blood. These receptors came from a boy between 10 and 17 years old in good health.

The chain combines TRBV7-9 with TRBJ1-1, with a weak D call TRBD1 (5 bases). Between the trimmed V and J ends, which lost 6 bases and 4 bases, there was a span of 18 bases. The CDR3 length is 15 residues. The germline V gene encodes CDR1 SEHNR and CDR2 FQNEAQ (reference sequence). CDR3 in DNA: TGTGCCAGCAGTCACTTAGGGGACTCCCTCACTGAAGCTTTCTTT. The encoded protein is CASSHLGDSLTEAFF.

This clonotype occurred a few times. The rearrangement joins TRBV4-2 to TRBJ2-5; TRBD1 matches 7 bases. The germline V gene encodes CDR1 LGHNA and CDR2 YNFKEQ. CDR3 length equals 15 residues. Trimming cost V 0 bases and J 3 bases; bases outside gene matches: 4. The CDR3 nucleotides are TGTGCCAGCAGCCAAGAGGCCGGGACAGAAGAGACCCAGTACTTC. Translating gives CASSQEAGTEETQYF.

This clonotype occurred many times. This chain uses TRBV4-3 with TRBJ2-7; 9 nucleotides align to TRBD1. Looked up from germline, CDR1 is LGHNA and CDR2 is YSLEER. J was trimmed by 2 bases and V by 1 base; bases with no gene match: 0. The CDR3 totals 14 residues. Here the CDR3 reads CASSQGQGAYEQYF. The CDR3 region has the DNA TGCGCCAGCAGCCAAGGACAGGGGGCCTACGAGCAGTACTTC.

The chain joins TRBV7-2 to TRBJ1-2, with D hard to call. Germline V lookup: CDR1 SGHTA, CDR2 FQGNSA. The CDR3 has 14 residues. Trimming shortened V by 4 bases and J by 0 bases, and 9 bases separated the two germline ends. CDR3: CASSYAGPNYGYTF. CDR3 DNA sequence: TGTGCCAGCAGCTATGCGGGTCCTAACTATGGCTACACCTTC.

This chain uses TRBV20-1 with TRBJ2-3; D is unresolved. Trimming removed 4 bases at V and 4 bases at J, with 9 bases between. CDR1 DFQATT and CDR2 SNEGSKA come from the germline V gene (reference sequence). This CDR3 is 12 amino acids long. CDR3 sequence reads: CSAKNQPDTQYF. The CDR3 DNA sequence: TGCAGTGCTAAGAATCAACCAGATACGCAGTATTTT.

The chain is built from TRBV6-5 and TRBJ1-2; tentative D call: TRBD1 (6 bases). The V gene's germline CDR1 is MNHEY and CDR2 SVGAGI. V dropped 5 bases and J dropped 5 bases, with 18 bases sitting between them. The CDR3 totals 15 residues. CDR3 residues: CASSQGTGVRYGYTF. DNA of the CDR3: TGTGCCAGCAGTCAGGGGACGGGAGTACGGTATGGCTACACCTTC.

V usage is TRBV7-2 and J usage is TRBJ1-3; tentatively, D is TRBD1 (5 bases). Per the germline V gene, CDR1 is SGHTA and CDR2 is FQGNSA. V lost 10 bases and J lost 1, with 14 bases in between. This CDR3 is 14 amino acids long. In nucleotides, the CDR3 is TGTGCCACCAAGCAGGGAAGGTCTGGAAACACCATATATTTT. Encoded protein: CATKQGRSGNTIYF.